This entry lists 14 T cell receptor beta chains sequenced from one sample in a study of blood T cell repertoires in COVID-19 (dated by TCRdb to the early 2020s). Library prep was done by the immunoSEQ multiplex PCR assay. Sourced from immuneACCESS, this table was stored by TCRdb with only in-frame sequences that have V and J called. A share of the clones is absent; for the studies checked, an unresolved V gene accounts for under half, and the remainder has no known explanation. The sample has around 240,000 clones on record, 86% of them singletons. The ten most abundant clones make up approximately 2.1% of the sample. Specimen: PBMCs or T cells enriched from blood (not recorded which). The receptors here all came from a woman in her 50s who had recovered from COVID-19.

The V and J genes are TRBV10-3 and TRBJ1-1, with TRBD1 as a possible D gene (5 bases). Germline lookup yields CDR1 ENHRY and CDR2 SYGVKD. V dropped 2 bases and J dropped 0 bases, with 10 bases sitting between them. The CDR3 covers 15 residues. The CDR3 is CAISEDSGMNTEAFF. Written as DNA, the CDR3 is TGTGCCATCAGTGAGGACAGTGGTATGAACACTGAAGCTTTCTTT.

This chain connects TRBV27 to TRBJ1-4; perhaps TRBD1 as D (5 bases). V shed 5 bases and J shed 3 bases, with 16 bases lying between them. Germline V gene lookup returns CDR1 MNHEY and CDR2 SMNVEV (reference sequence). The CDR3 loop spans 16 amino acids. The CDR3 loop is CASSPSVGAPNEKLFF. The CDR3, as DNA: TGTGCCAGCAGTCCAAGCGTTGGGGCCCCTAATGAAAAACTGTTTTTT.

The V gene is TRBV5-8, the J gene TRBJ1-5, with 8 bases identical to TRBD1. CDR3 size: 17 residues. From germline, CDR1 is SGHTS and CDR2 YDEGEE. Losses at the gene ends were 0 bases for V and 0 bases for J; bases not matched to a gene: 5. The chain's CDR3 is CASSLDGQGHSNQPQHF. The CDR3 DNA is TGTGCCAGCAGCTTGGACGGACAGGGACATAGCAATCAGCCCCAGCATTTT. The complete variable domain, with remaining parts taken from reference TRBV5-8 and TRBJ1-5, reads EAGVTQSPTHLIKTRGQQATLRCSPISGHTSVYWYQQALGLGLQFLLWYDEGEERNRGNFPPRFSGRQFPNYSSELNVNALELEDSALYLCASSLDGQGHSNQPQHFGDGTRLSIL.

The V gene is TRBV30, the J gene TRBJ2-1; TRBD2 is a possible D gene (6 bases). This CDR3 is 15 amino acids long. Trimming shortened V by 0 bases and J by 4 bases, and 13 bases separated the two germline ends. In germline, CDR1 is GTSNPN, CDR2 SVGIG (reference sequence). Here the CDR3 DNA reads TGTGCCTGGAGTGTATGGGGGGAGCCTTACAATGAGCAGTTCTTC. Residues: CAWSVWGEPYNEQFF.

The chain employs TRBV5-4 and TRBJ2-5; TRBD1 might be the D (6 bases). CDR1 and CDR2 (germline): SGHNT, YYREEE (reference sequence). This CDR3 spans 16 amino acids. The V end was cut by 4 bases, the J end by 4 bases, with 20 bases between. In DNA form, the CDR3 reads TGTGCCAGCAGCCGGTGGGACACCTCGATGGCAGAGACCCAGTACTTC. This encodes CASSRWDTSMAETQYF. The entire variable domain, with the rest obtained from reference TRBV5-4 and TRBJ2-5, is as follows: ETGVTQSPTHLIKTRGQQVTLRCSSQSGHNTVSWYQQALGQGPQFIFQYYREEENGRGNFPPRFSGLQFPNYSSELNVNALELDDSALYLCASSRWDTSMAETQYFGPGTRLLVL.

This rearrangement joins TRBV7-9 to TRBJ1-3; D is uncertain. Germline V gives CDR1 SEHNR, CDR2 FQNEAQ (reference sequence). The CDR3 loop spans 13 amino acids. V lost 3 bases to trimming and J lost 2 bases, with 5 bases between them. The CDR3 bases are TGTGCCAGCAGCTTTGGAGCTGGAAACACCATATATTTT. As protein: CASSFGAGNTIYF.

The sample holds a few counts of this clone. This sequence joins TRBV30 and TRBJ1-2, with a weak D call TRBD1 (6 bases). Germline V lookup: CDR1 GTSNPN, CDR2 SVGIG (reference sequence). V lost 3 bases, J lost 4 bases, and 12 bases lay in between. CDR3 size: 13 residues. The CDR3 DNA follows: TGTGCCTGGAGGGCCGGACAGACCTATGGCTACACCTTC. This sequence encodes CAWRAGQTYGYTF.

V is TRBV5-1 and J is TRBJ2-7, with D maybe TRBD2 (6 bases). Germline values: CDR1 SGHRS, CDR2 YFSETQ. With 5 bases removed from V and 2 bases from J, the gap between germline ends came to 20 bases. The CDR3 totals 16 residues. The CDR3 loop is CASSSGSYGGAYEQYF. The CDR3 bases are TGCGCCAGCAGTAGCGGTTCCTACGGGGGTGCCTACGAGCAGTACTTC.

The chain is built from TRBV7-9 and TRBJ1-2, with 8 nucleotides matching TRBD1. There are 15 residues in the CDR3. V was clipped by 3 bases and J by 4 bases; unmatched bases: 7. CDR1 is SEHNR, CDR2 FQNEAQ, per germline (reference sequence). CDR3 region: CASSFPGGRSYGYTF. The DNA for the CDR3 is TGTGCCAGCAGCTTCCCAGGGGGCCGGAGCTATGGCTACACCTTC. The full variable domain, in which reference TRBV7-9 and TRBJ1-2 provide the parts outside the CDR3, is DTGVSQNPRHKITKRGQNVTFRCDPISEHNRLYWYRQTLGQGPEFLTYFQNEAQLEKSRLLSDRFSAERPKGSFSTLEIQRTEQGDSAMYLCASSFPGGRSYGYTFGSGTRLTVV.

V and J are TRBV4-3 and TRBJ2-5; no clear D gene. Looked up from germline, CDR1 is LGHNA and CDR2 is YSLEER. The CDR3 length is 13 residues. Trimming took off 0 bases at V and 7 bases at J, with 9 bases between the two ends. This CDR3 is CASSQDVGWTQYF. The CDR3 region has the DNA TGCGCCAGCAGCCAAGATGTTGGCTGGACCCAGTACTTC.

The V and J genes are TRBV9 and TRBJ2-1; TRBD2 aligns across 15 bases. The CDR3 consists of 14 residues. The germline V gene encodes CDR1 SGDLS and CDR2 YYNGEE. V shed 4 bases and J 10 bases; nucleotides not matched to a gene: 3. The chain's CDR3 is CASSSGLAGGEQFF. As DNA, the CDR3 is TGTGCCAGCAGCTCGGGACTAGCGGGAGGAGAGCAGTTCTTC.

This clone was seen once. The rearrangement joins TRBV28 to TRBJ2-6; 7 bases map to TRBD1. Germline V gene lookup returns CDR1 MDHEN and CDR2 SYDVKM. This CDR3 has 16 residues. J was trimmed by 0 bases and V by 8 bases; bases with no gene match: 7. The CDR3 sequence is CASGSRGNSGANVLTF. The CDR3 DNA reads as TGTGCCAGCGGGAGCAGGGGGAACTCTGGGGCCAACGTCCTGACTTTC.

The rearrangement links TRBV20-1 to TRBJ2-5; maybe TRBD1 (6 bases). V was trimmed by 3 bases and J by 4 bases, leaving 12 bases between them. This CDR3 has 13 amino acids. CDR1 and CDR2 (germline): DFQATT, SNEGSKA (reference sequence). In DNA form, the CDR3 reads TGCAGTGCTAGTACCCCCAGGGGAGAGACCCAGTACTTC. Translating gives CSASTPRGETQYF.

The rearrangement uses TRBV5-1 and TRBJ2-5, with TRBD2 identical over 9 bases. The CDR3 extends over 15 amino acids. The germline gives CDR1 SGHRS, CDR2 YFSETQ. Unmatched junction bases numbered 4, after V lost 4 bases and J lost 0 bases. CDR3 nucleotides: TGCGCCAGCAGCCGGACTAGCGCTCACCAAGAGACCCAGTACTTC. The encoded protein is CASSRTSAHQETQYF.